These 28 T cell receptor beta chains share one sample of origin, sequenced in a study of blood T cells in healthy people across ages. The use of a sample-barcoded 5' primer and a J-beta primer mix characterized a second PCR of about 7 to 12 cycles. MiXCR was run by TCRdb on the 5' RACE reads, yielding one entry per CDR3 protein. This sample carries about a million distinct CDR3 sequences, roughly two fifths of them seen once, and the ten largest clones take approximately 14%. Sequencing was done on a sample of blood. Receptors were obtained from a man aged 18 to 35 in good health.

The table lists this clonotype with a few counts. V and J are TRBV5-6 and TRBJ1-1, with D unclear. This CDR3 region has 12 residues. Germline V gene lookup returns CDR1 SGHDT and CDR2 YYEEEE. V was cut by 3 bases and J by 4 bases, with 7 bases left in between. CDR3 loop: CASSYWSTEAFF. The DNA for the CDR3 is TGTGCCAGCAGCTATTGGAGCACTGAAGCTTTCTTT. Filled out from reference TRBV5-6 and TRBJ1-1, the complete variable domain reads DAGVTQSPTHLIKTRGQQVTLRCSPKSGHDTVSWYQQALGQGPQFIFQYYEEEERQRGNFPDRFSGHQFPNYSSELNVNALLLGDSALYLCASSYWSTEAFFGQGTRLTVV.

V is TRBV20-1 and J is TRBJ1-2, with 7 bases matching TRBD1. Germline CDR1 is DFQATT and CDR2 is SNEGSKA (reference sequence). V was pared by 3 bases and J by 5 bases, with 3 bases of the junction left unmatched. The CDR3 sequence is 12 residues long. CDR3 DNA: TGCAGTGCTAGGTGGGACAGTTATGGCTACACCTTC. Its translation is CSARWDSYGYTF.

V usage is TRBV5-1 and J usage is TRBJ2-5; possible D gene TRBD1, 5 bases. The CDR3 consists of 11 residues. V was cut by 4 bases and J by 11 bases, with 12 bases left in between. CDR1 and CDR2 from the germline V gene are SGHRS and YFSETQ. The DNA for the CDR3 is TGCGCCAGCAGCACGGACAATGAGCAGTACTTC. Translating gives CASSTDNEQYF.

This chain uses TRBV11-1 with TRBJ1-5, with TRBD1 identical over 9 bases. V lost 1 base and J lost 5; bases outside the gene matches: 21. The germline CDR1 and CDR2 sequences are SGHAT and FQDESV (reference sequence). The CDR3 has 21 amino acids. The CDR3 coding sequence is TGTGCCAGCAGCTTAGGATTCTGGGACAGGGAAGTTTCTTCGCGTGATCAGCCCCAGCATTTT. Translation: CASSLGFWDREVSSRDQPQHF.

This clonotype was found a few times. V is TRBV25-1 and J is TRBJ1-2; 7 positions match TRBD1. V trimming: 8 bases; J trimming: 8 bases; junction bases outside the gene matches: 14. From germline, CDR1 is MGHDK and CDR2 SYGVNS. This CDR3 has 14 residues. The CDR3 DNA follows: TGTGCCAGCGAGGGTTCGGGGCAGGGGGGCGGCTACACCTTC. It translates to CASEGSGQGGGYTF.

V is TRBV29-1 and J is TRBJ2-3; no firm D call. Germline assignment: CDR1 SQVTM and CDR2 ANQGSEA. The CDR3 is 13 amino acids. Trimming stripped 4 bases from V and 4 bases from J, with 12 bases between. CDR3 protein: CSVGQSRADTQYF. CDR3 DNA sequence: TGCAGCGTTGGGCAGTCACGGGCAGATACGCAGTATTTT.

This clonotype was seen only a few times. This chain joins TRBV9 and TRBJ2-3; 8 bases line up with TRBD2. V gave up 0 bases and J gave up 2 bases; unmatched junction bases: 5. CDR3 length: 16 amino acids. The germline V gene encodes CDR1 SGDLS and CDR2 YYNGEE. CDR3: CASSVASSGLTDTQYF. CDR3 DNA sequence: TGTGCCAGCAGCGTAGCGTCTAGCGGGCTCACAGATACGCAGTATTTT.

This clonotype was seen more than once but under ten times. CDR3 sequence: CASSQDKTDYNEQFF. Written as DNA, the CDR3 is TGCGCCAGCAGCCAAGATAAGACAGACTACAATGAGCAGTTCTTC. The gene calls are TRBV4-3 and TRBJ2-1, with D possibly TRBD1 on 5 matching bases. Trimming took 0 bases from V and 3 from J, leaving 9 bases between them. Germline-derived CDR1 and CDR2 are LGHNA and YSLEER. This CDR3 contains 15 residues.

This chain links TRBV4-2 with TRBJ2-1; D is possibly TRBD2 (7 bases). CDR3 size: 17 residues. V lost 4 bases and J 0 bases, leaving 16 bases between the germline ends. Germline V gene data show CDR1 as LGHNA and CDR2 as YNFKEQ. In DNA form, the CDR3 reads TGTGCCAGCAGCCCCCATAAAGGGGGGGGCTCCTACAATGAGCAGTTCTTC. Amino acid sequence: CASSPHKGGGSYNEQFF.

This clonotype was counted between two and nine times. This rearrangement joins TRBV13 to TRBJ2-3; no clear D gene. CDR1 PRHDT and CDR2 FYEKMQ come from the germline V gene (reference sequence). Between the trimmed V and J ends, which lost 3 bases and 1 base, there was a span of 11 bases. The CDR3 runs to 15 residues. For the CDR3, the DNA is TGTGCCAGCAGCTTCCGCCCCGATGGCACAGATACGCAGTATTTT. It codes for CASSFRPDGTDTQYF.

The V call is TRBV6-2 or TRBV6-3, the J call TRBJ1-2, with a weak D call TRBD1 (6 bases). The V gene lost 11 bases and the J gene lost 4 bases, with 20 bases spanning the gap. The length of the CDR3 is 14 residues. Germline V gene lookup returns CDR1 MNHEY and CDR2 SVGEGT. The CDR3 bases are TGTGCCGCGAAGGAACAGGGACTGCCCTATGGCTACACCTTC. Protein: CAAKEQGLPYGYTF.

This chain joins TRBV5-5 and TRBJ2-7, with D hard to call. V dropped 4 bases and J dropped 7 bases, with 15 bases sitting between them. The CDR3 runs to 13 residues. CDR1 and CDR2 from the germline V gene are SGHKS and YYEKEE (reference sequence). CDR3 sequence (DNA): TGTGCCAGCAGCACGGGTTCTAACAATGAGCAGTACTTC. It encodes CASSTGSNNEQYF. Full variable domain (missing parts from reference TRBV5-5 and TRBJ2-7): DAGVTQSPTHLIKTRGQQVTLRCSPISGHKSVSWYQQVLGQGPQFIFQYYEKEERGRGNFPDRFSARQFPNYSSELNVNALLLGDSALYLCASSTGSNNEQYFGPGTRLTVT.

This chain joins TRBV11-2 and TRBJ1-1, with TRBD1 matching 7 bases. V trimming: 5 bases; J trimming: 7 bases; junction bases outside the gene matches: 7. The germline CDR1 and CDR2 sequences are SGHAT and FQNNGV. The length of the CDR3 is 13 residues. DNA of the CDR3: TGTGCCAGCAGCCTCGGAAGGGGGCGTGAAGCTTTCTTT. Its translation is CASSLGRGREAFF.

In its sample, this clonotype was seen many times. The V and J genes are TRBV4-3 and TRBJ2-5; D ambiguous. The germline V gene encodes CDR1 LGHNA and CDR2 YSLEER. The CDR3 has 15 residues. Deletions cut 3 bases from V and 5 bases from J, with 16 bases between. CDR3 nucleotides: TGCGCCAGCAGCCAGTTAATGGGTCTTGGGGAGACCCAGTACTTC. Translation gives CASSQLMGLGETQYF.

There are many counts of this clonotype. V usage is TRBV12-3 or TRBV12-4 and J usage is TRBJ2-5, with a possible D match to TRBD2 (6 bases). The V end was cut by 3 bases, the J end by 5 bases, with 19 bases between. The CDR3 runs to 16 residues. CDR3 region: CASSFFVWGDQETQYF. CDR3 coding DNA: TGTGCCAGCAGTTTTTTTGTTTGGGGGGATCAGGAGACCCAGTACTTC.

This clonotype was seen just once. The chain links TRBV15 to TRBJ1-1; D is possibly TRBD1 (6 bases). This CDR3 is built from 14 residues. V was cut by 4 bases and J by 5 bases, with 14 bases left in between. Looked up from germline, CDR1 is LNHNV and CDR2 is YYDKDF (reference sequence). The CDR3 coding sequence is TGTGCCACCAGCATACAGGGAAGTGGGACTGAAGCTTTCTTT. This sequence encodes CATSIQGSGTEAFF.

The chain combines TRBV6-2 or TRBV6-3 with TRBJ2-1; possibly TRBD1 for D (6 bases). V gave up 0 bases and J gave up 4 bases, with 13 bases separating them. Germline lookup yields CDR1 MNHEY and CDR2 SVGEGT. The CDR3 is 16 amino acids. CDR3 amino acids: CASSYSLGDNYNEQFF. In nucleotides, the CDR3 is TGTGCCAGCAGTTACTCGTTGGGGGACAATTACAATGAGCAGTTCTTC.

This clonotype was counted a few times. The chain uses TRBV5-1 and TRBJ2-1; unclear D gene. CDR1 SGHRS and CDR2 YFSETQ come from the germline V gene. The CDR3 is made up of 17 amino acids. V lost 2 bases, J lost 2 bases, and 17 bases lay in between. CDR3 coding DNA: TGCGCCAGCAGCTTTTTGGAAACCGTGGTCGCCTACAATGAGCAGTTCTTC. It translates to CASSFLETVVAYNEQFF.

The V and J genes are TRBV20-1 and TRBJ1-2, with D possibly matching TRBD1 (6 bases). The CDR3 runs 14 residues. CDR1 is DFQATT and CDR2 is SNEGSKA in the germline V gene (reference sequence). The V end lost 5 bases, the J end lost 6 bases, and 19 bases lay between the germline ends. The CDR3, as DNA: TGCAGTGCTCTCGGGGACAAAGGGAGGGATGGCTACACCTTC. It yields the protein CSALGDKGRDGYTF.

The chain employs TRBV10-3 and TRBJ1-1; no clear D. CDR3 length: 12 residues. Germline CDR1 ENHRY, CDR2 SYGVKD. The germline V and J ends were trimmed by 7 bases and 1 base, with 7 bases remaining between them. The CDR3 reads CAINSGNTEAFF. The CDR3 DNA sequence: TGTGCCATCAACTCCGGGAACACTGAAGCTTTCTTT.

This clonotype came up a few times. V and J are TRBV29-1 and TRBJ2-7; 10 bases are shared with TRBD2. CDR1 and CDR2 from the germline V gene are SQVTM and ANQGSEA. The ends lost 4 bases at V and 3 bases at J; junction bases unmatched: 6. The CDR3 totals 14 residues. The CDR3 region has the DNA TGCAGCGTTGCCACGGGACTAGCGAGCTACGAGCAGTACTTC. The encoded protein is CSVATGLASYEQYF.

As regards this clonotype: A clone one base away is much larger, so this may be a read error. In DNA, the CDR3 is TGCGCCAGCGGCCAAGAAGTACGGAGACAGACCTACGAGCAGTACTTC. Translating it yields CASGQEVRRQTYEQYF. The V call is TRBV4-3, the J call TRBJ2-5; weak D call: TRBD1 (5 bases). The better agreement between TRBJ2-7 and the DNA end casts doubt on the J call. CDR3 size: 16 residues. Looked up from germline, CDR1 is LGHNA and CDR2 is YSLEER.

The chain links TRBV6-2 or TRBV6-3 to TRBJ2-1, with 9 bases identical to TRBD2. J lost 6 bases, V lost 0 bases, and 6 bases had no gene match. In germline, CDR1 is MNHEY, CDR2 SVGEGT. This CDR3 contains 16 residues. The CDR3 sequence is CASSYSISGGLNEQFF. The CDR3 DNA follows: TGTGCCAGCAGTTACTCGATTAGCGGGGGTCTCAATGAGCAGTTCTTC.

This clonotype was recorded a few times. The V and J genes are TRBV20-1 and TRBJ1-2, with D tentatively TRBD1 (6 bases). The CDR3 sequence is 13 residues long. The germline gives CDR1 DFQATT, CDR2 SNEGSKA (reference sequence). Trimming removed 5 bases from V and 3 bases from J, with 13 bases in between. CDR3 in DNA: TGCAGTGCTTCGGGACACGGAGACTATGGCTACACCTTC. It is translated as CSASGHGDYGYTF.

CDR3 bases: TGTGCCAGCAGCCGGGAGGGGGCTCCCTCCTACAATGAGCAGTTCTTC. Translation: CASSREGAPSYNEQFF. The chain has TRBV12-3 or TRBV12-4 and TRBJ2-1; D may be TRBD2 (8 bases). Trimming shortened V by 6 bases and J by 0 bases, and 15 bases separated the two germline ends. This CDR3 has 16 residues.

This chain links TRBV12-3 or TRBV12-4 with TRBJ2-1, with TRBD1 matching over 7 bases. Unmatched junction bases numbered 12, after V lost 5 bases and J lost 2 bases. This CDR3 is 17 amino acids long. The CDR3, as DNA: TGTGCCAGCAGTCCGTCCTCCTTGCAGGGGGCCTACAATGAGCAGTTCTTC. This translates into CASSPSSLQGAYNEQFF.

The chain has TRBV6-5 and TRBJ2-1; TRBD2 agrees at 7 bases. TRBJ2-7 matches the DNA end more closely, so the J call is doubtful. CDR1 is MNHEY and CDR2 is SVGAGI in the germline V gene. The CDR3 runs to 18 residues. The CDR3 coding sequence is TGTGCCAGCAGTTACTCGGGGAGGGGAGGAAGCTCCTACAATGAGCAGTACTTC. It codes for CASSYSGRGGSSYNEQYF.

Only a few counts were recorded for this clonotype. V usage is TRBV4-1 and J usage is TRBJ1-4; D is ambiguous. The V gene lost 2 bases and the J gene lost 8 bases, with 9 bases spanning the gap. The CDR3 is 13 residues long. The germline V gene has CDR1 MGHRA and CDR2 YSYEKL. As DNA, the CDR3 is TGCGCCAGCAGCCAAATGGTTGGGGAAAAACTGTTTTTT. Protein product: CASSQMVGEKLFF.